This T cell receptor (beta chain) was sequenced during a study of shared clonotypes between healthy human individuals. Overall study results and limits: With a few donors compared, around 5.4% of naive CD4 clonotypes were shared.

Germline V gene sequence: CDR1 MNHNS, CDR2 SASEGT. V shed 2 bases and J shed 6 bases, with 14 bases lying between them. The CDR3 is made up of 15 amino acids. Libraries were prepared by immunoSEQ multiplex PCR; TCRdb keeps only in-frame clonotypes and omits some of them. In the table there are around 2.5 million clones, roughly 93% of which are singletons. The sample holds one count of this clone. Its antigen is undetermined. The source of this sequence is a young man in good health. Some clones in this sample may be carry-over from other donors' samples. Source material: naive CD4+ T cells from PBMCs. As for subset: CD45RA+ positively selected. The chain uses TRBV6-1 and TRBJ2-4, with D possibly matching TRBD2 (5 bases). CDR3 in amino acids: CASSEILALLNIQYF. The CDR3, as DNA: TGTGCCAGCAGTGAAATCCTAGCCCTATTAAACATTCAGTACTTC.